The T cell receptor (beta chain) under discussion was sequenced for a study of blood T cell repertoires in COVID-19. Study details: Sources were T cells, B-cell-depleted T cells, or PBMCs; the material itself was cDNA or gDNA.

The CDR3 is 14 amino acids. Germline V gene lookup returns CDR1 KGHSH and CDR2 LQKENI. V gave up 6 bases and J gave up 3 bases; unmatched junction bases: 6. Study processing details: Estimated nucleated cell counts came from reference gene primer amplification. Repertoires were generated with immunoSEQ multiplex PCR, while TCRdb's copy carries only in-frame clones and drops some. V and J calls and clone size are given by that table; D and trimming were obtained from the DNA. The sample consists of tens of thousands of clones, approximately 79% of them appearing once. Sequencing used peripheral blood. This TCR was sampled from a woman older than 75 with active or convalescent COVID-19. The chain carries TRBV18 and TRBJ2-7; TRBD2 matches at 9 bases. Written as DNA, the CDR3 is TGTGCCAGCTCCTCGCCTAGCGGGATCTACGAGCAGTACTTC. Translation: CASSSPSGIYEQYF.